This is a list of T cell receptor beta chains from one sample in a study of spatial heterogeneity in lung cancer. Each CDR3 protein gets one entry after TCRdb re-called the 5' RACE reads with MiXCR. The repertoire holds under 13,000 distinct CDR3 sequences, with around 6.3% as singletons. Sequenced material: PBMCs, taken at surgery. Every receptor here comes from a male donor with early-stage non-small cell lung cancer. Each CDR3 is given with its conserved first and last residue. The D gene is left open where the match is weak. Rows give clone size only sometimes, using once, few, many, or a class for an expanded clone.

many	.	TRBV5-1	TRBJ2-4	TGCGCCAGCAGGCCCGGGCCCGAAGGGGGAAACATTCAGTACTTC	CASRPGPEGGNIQYF
many	.	TRBV4-3	TRBJ2-7	TGCGCCAGCAGCCAACAACAGGGCTACGAGCAGTACTTC	CASSQQQGYEQYF
many	.	TRBV28	TRBJ2-4	TGTGCCAGCAGTACCCCCGAGACTAGCAAAAACATTCAGTACTTC	CASSTPETSKNIQYF
medium-sized	TRBD2	TRBV12-3/TRBV12-4	TRBJ2-5	TGTGCCAGCAGCCCTATAGCGGGGAAAGAGACCCAGTACTTC	CASSPIAGKETQYF
many	.	TRBV2	TRBJ2-5	TGTGCCAGCAGTGAGGGGCTTGTCGAGACCCAGTACTTC	CASSEGLVETQYF
few	TRBD2	TRBV6-5	TRBJ2-3	TGTGCCAGCAGTGCTTACCTAGCGGGTCTGGCAGATACGCAGTATTTT	CASSAYLAGLADTQYF
medium-sized	TRBD2	TRBV29-1	TRBJ2-7	TGCAGCGCTGGGGGGATGACTAGCGGACTCTCCTACGAGCAGTACTTC	CSAGGMTSGLSYEQYF
many	.	TRBV15	TRBJ1-4	TGTGCCACCAGCAGACCGTCGGGGCAACTTAAACTGTTTTTT	CATSRPSGQLKLFF
many	.	TRBV10-3	TRBJ2-1	TGTGCCATCAGTGAGCGCTCCTACAATGAGCAGTTCTTC	CAISERSYNEQFF
few	.	TRBV19	TRBJ2-7	TGTGCCAGTAGTATCACGGTGGCAGGGGTGTGGGAGCAGTACTTC	CASSITVAGVWEQYF
.	.	TRBV27	TRBJ2-3	TGTGCCAGCAGTTCCCCCACGGAGAGCACAGATACGCAGTATTTT	CASSSPTESTDTQYF
many	.	TRBV3-1	TRBJ2-2	TGTGCCAGCAGCCAAGATGGGGGGTCGAACACCGGGGAGCTGTTTTTT	CASSQDGGSNTGELFF
.	.	TRBV6-5	TRBJ2-2	TGTGCCAGCAGTTACTGGGGCGTTGGAAGACGTTCGAACACCGGGGAGCTGTTTTTT	CASSYWGVGRRSNTGELFF
few	.	TRBV7-2	TRBJ1-1	TGTGCCAGCAGCTTATCAGAGGAGGGGTACACTGAAGCTTTCTTT	CASSLSEEGYTEAFF
many	TRBD1	TRBV7-2	TRBJ1-2	TGTGCCAGCAGCCCTACCAGGGGACAGACCCTCTATGGCTACACCTTC	CASSPTRGQTLYGYTF
few	TRBD1	TRBV10-2	TRBJ2-3	TGCGCCAGCAGTCGGACAGGGGATACAGATACGCAGTATTTT	CASSRTGDTDTQYF
many	.	TRBV20-1	TRBJ2-5	TGCAGTGCCCCGCTAGGGACGCGGGGAGAGACCCAGTACTTC	CSAPLGTRGETQYF
.	TRBD2	TRBV5-1	TRBJ2-7	TGCGCCAGCAGCCTCTCTCCTAGCGGGACGGTCTACGAGCAGTACTTC	CASSLSPSGTVYEQYF
many	TRBD1	TRBV20-1	TRBJ1-5	TGCAGTGCTAGAGAATCACAGGGGGGGAGTCAGCCCCAGCATTTT	CSARESQGGSQPQHF
medium-sized	.	TRBV29-1	TRBJ1-3	TGCAGCGCCTTAGCTCTCCCTGGAAACACCATATATTTT	CSALALPGNTIYF
many	.	TRBV11-2	TRBJ2-5	TGTGCCAGCAGCTTAAGAGGGCCTCAAGAGACCCAGTACTTC	CASSLRGPQETQYF
many	TRBD2	TRBV20-1	TRBJ2-3	TGCAGTGCTGTGACTAGCGGGAGGGCCATAGATACGCAGTATTTT	CSAVTSGRAIDTQYF
.	.	TRBV5-6	TRBJ2-5	TGTGCCAGCAGCTTGCTGGAGGTGGCGGAAGAGACCCAGTACTTC	CASSLLEVAEETQYF
medium-sized	TRBD1	TRBV28	TRBJ1-5	TGTGCCAGCAGTTTAACGGGACAGCTTTTTGGTCAGCCCCAGCATTTT	CASSLTGQLFGQPQHF
medium-sized	TRBD2	TRBV5-6	TRBJ2-1	TGTGCCAGCAGCTTGACTTTGTTTAGCGGGGTAAATGAGCAGTTCTTC	CASSLTLFSGVNEQFF
.	.	TRBV7-6	TRBJ2-7	TGTGCCAGCAGCTTAAGGACTCCCACCTACGAGCAGTACTTC	CASSLRTPTYEQYF
medium-sized	.	TRBV5-6	TRBJ2-7	TGTGCCAGCAGCTCGGACAGAAGCTACTCCTACGAGCAGTACTTC	CASSSDRSYSYEQYF
many	TRBD1	TRBV12-3/TRBV12-4	TRBJ1-1	TGTGCCAGCAGTCCTCGTAGTAGGGGACAGATCGAAGCTTTCTTT	CASSPRSRGQIEAFF
.	.	TRBV9	TRBJ2-1	TGTGCCAGCAGCGTAGTTCCCGGCCGCAATGAGCAGTTCTTC	CASSVVPGRNEQFF
.	.	TRBV6-1	TRBJ1-4	TGTGCCAGCGTCGGTGGAAGGGTAACTAATGAAAAACTGTTTTTT	CASVGGRVTNEKLFF
.	.	TRBV6-1	TRBJ1-3	TGTGCCACCATACGGGGCACCTCTGGAAACACCATATATTTT	CATIRGTSGNTIYF
few	.	TRBV4-1	TRBJ1-2	TGCGCCAGCAGCCAAGTTGGGGGGAGTGGCTACACCTTC	CASSQVGGSGYTF
.	TRBD1	TRBV5-1	TRBJ2-7	TGCGCCAGCAGCTCGACAGGGGGCCCCTACGAGCAGTACTTC	CASSSTGGPYEQYF
many	.	TRBV7-2	TRBJ2-1	TGTGCCAGCAGCTTAGAGGGTCGTGGGCGGTCCACCTACAATGAGCAGTTCTTC	CASSLEGRGRSTYNEQFF
few	.	TRBV30	TRBJ2-5	TGTGCCTGGGGGAAACAGGGTTCAGAGACCCAGTACTTC	CAWGKQGSETQYF
.	TRBD2	TRBV5-5	TRBJ2-1	TGTGCCAGCAGCTTGACCCTGTATAGCGGGAGGGAGAACAATGAGCAGTTCTTC	CASSLTLYSGRENNEQFF
.	.	TRBV27	TRBJ2-7	TGTGCCAGCTCCGAGGGGGGTTCGAGGCAGTACTTC	CASSEGGSRQYF
.	.	TRBV19	TRBJ2-3	TGTGCCAGTAGGGGACTTGGTTATTTT	CASRGLGYF
many	TRBD2	TRBV10-3	TRBJ2-3	TGTGCCATCAGAGTAGGACTAGACACAGATACGCAGTATTTT	CAIRVGLDTDTQYF
many	TRBD2	TRBV11-3	TRBJ2-1	TGTGCCAGCAGCTTAGATGGGACTAGCTTGGGTGAGCAGTTCTTC	CASSLDGTSLGEQFF
medium-sized	.	TRBV10-3	TRBJ1-5	TGTGCCATCAGGGACGAAGGTCAGCCCCAGCATTTT	CAIRDEGQPQHF
few	.	TRBV28	TRBJ2-7	TGTGCCAGCAGAGACGGGACCTCCTACGAGCAGTACTTC	CASRDGTSYEQYF
many	.	TRBV21-1	TRBJ2-2	TGTGCCAGCAGCAGACCCGAGCGATACACCGGGGAGCTGTTTTTT	CASSRPERYTGELFF
many	.	TRBV7-3	TRBJ2-3	TGTACCAGCAGCTCCAGCACAGATACGCAGTATTTT	CTSSSSTDTQYF
few	TRBD2	TRBV29-1	TRBJ2-7	TGCAGCGTCCGACTAGCGGGCTTCTACGAGCAGTACTTC	CSVRLAGFYEQYF
many	TRBD2	TRBV2	TRBJ2-5	TGTGCCAGCAGCCCTAGCGGGGGGGCGAGTAGAGAGACCCAGTACTTC	CASSPSGGASRETQYF
many	.	TRBV7-2	TRBJ2-7	TGTGCCAGCAGCTTAGGCCCCCGATCCTACGAGCAGTACTTC	CASSLGPRSYEQYF
many	.	TRBV5-1	TRBJ2-2	TGCGCCAGCAGCTTGGCCAAAGGACAGTTCGGGGAGCTGTTTTTT	CASSLAKGQFGELFF
medium-sized	TRBD2	TRBV28	TRBJ2-1	TGTGCCAGCAACAGACCTAGCGGGAGTCGGGCGAGATACAATGAGCAGTTCTTC	CASNRPSGSRARYNEQFF
few	TRBD1	TRBV11-2	TRBJ2-1	TGTGCCAGCAGACCGACAGGGGCGGGTGAGCAGTTCTTC	CASRPTGAGEQFF
many	.	TRBV3-1	TRBJ2-3	TGTGCCAGCAGCCAAGGGGTAGGCACAGATACGCAGTATTTT	CASSQGVGTDTQYF
many	.	TRBV7-6	TRBJ2-5	TGTGCCCTGGGTGGGCCAGGAGAGACCCAGTACTTC	CALGGPGETQYF
medium-sized	.	TRBV10-2	TRBJ2-3	TGCGCCAGCGCGGTAGGCAGGGCAGATACGCAGTATTTT	CASAVGRADTQYF
.	TRBD1	TRBV6-6	TRBJ1-6	TGTGCCAGCAGTTACAGGGACAGGGCACCCCTCCACTTT	CASSYRDRAPLHF
medium-sized	TRBD1	TRBV3-1	TRBJ1-4	TGTGCCAGCAGCCGAGCGACAGGGGTCTTCGAAAAACTGTTTTTT	CASSRATGVFEKLFF
many	.	TRBV5-4	TRBJ2-3	TGTGCCAGCAGCTTTGAGGGATGGACAGATACGCAGTATTTT	CASSFEGWTDTQYF
few	.	TRBV28	TRBJ2-7	TGTGCCAGCAGTTTCGTGAGCGGCCCAAAGATCTACGAGCAGTACTTC	CASSFVSGPKIYEQYF
few	TRBD2	TRBV18	TRBJ2-5	TGTGCCAGCTCACCGCTACCGGGACTACTGGAGACCCAGTACTTC	CASSPLPGLLETQYF
.	TRBD1	TRBV18	TRBJ2-1	TGTGCCAGCTCAACGGACAGGCCCCCCTACAATGAGCAGTTCTTC	CASSTDRPPYNEQFF